The 16 T cell receptor beta chains reported below all come from one sample, sequenced in a study of T cell repertoires in cytomegalovirus infection. TCRdb ran MiXCR on the reads and lists one entry per CDR3 protein. This table has 830,000 or so distinct CDR3 sequences, approximately 32% appearing once. What these receptors recognize is not known. Source: cultured CD8+ T cells from PBMCs, taken from culture after CMV antigen stimulation. These receptors were obtained from a human donor in good health (CMV status not recorded). Some clones in this sample may be carry-over from other donors' samples.

This clonotype has at least ten counts. This sequence joins TRBV7-2 and TRBJ2-3, with 11 bases fitting TRBD2. Germline CDR1 is SGHTA and CDR2 is FQGNSA. The CDR3 loop spans 17 amino acids. Unmatched junction bases numbered 8, after V lost 1 base and J lost 5 bases. The CDR3 spells CASSLDGSGGAGDTQYF. CDR3 coding DNA: TGTGCCAGCAGCTTAGATGGTAGCGGGGGGGCAGGAGATACGCAGTATTTT.

The J gene is TRBJ2-2, the V gene TRBV4-1; 11 bases agree with TRBD2. CDR3 length: 16 amino acids. V lost 4 bases to trimming and J lost 5 bases; unmatched junction nucleotides: 6. The germline gives CDR1 MGHRA, CDR2 YSYEKL. CDR3 region: CASSLAGLAGTGELFF. The CDR3 DNA reads TGCGCCAGCAGCCTAGCCGGACTAGCGGGTACCGGGGAGCTGTTTTTT.

The rearrangement uses TRBV20-1 and TRBJ1-5, with a tentative D call TRBD1 (5 bases). The V end was cut by 5 bases, the J end by 4 bases, with 24 bases between. CDR3 size: 17 residues. CDR1 and CDR2 (germline): DFQATT, SNEGSKA (reference sequence). CDR3 bases: TGCAGTGCTGGCGGGGGAGCACTAAAAGCTTTAAATCAGCCCCAGCATTTT. Protein sequence: CSAGGGALKALNQPQHF.

The table lists this clonotype with many counts. CDR3 sequence (DNA): TGTGCCAGCAGCTTAGTACGCGGGCCAGCCGATGAGCAGTTCTTC. Its translation is CASSLVRGPADEQFF. J is TRBJ2-1 and V is TRBV7-2; a possible D gene is TRBD2 (5 bases). Germline assignment: CDR1 SGHTA and CDR2 FQGNSA. Trimming stripped 1 base from V and 8 bases from J, with 15 bases between. The CDR3 runs 15 residues.

The V call is TRBV4-2, the J call TRBJ2-1, with D possibly called TRBD1 or TRBD2 (7 bases each). The V gene's germline CDR1 is LGHNA and CDR2 YNFKEQ. V was cut by 1 base and J by 6 bases, with 19 bases left in between. The CDR3 runs to 17 residues. The CDR3, as DNA: TGTGCCAGCAGCCAAGTTCTTCGCAGGGGGGGCGTCAATGAGCAGTTCTTC. The encoded protein is CASSQVLRRGGVNEQFF.

The table lists this clonotype with a few counts. The chain recombines TRBV29-1 with TRBJ1-2; the D is unclear. Trimming removed 1 base from V and 5 bases from J, with 11 bases in between. The CDR3 is 13 amino acids. CDR1 is SQVTM, CDR2 ANQGSEA, per germline. The CDR3 DNA follows: TGCAGCGTTGAAGGGGGTGCATCATATGGCTACACCTTC. Translating gives CSVEGGASYGYTF.

The chain is built from TRBV6-1 and TRBJ1-1, with D uncertain. The CDR3 covers 11 residues. The V end was cut by 11 bases, the J end by 6 bases, with 13 bases between. CDR1 is MNHNS, CDR2 SASEGT, per germline. The DNA for the CDR3 is TGTGCCGTCAGAGCCACCTCTGAAGCTTTCTTT. As protein: CAVRATSEAFF.

The rearrangement uses TRBV19 and TRBJ1-2, with D perhaps TRBD1 (6 bases). Trimming took off 8 bases at V and 6 bases at J, with 22 bases between the two ends. Per germline, CDR1 LNHDA and CDR2 SQIVND (reference sequence). CDR3 length: 15 amino acids. As DNA, the CDR3 is TGTGCCAGTCCAACAACAGGGAAAAGATGGGATGGCTACACCTTC. It encodes CASPTTGKRWDGYTF.

The gene calls are TRBV12-3 or TRBV12-4 and TRBJ2-4, with 9 bases aligning to TRBD1. The CDR3 loop spans 16 amino acids. The junction had 9 bases not matched to a gene; V was cut back by 3 bases and J by 6 bases. The CDR3 region is CASSFLLQGAGNIQYF. CDR3 in DNA: TGTGCCAGCAGTTTCCTCCTACAGGGGGCCGGAAACATTCAGTACTTC.

This clonotype was found a few times. The V gene is TRBV7-2, the J gene TRBJ1-3, with D possibly TRBD1 on 5 matching bases. V was shortened by 1 base and J by 0 bases, with 16 bases between the two germline ends. Germline V gives CDR1 SGHTA, CDR2 FQGNSA. This CDR3 contains 18 residues. CDR3 sequence: CASSLGSPNRFSGNTIYF. CDR3 bases: TGTGCCAGCAGCTTAGGAAGCCCCAACAGGTTCTCTGGAAACACCATATATTTT.

Only one count was recorded for this clonotype. The chain recombines TRBV9 with TRBJ1-2; D remains ambiguous. CDR1 SGDLS and CDR2 YYNGEE come from the germline V gene. Deletions cut 0 bases from V and 8 bases from J, with 11 bases between. The CDR3 is 13 amino acids. In DNA form, the CDR3 reads TGTGCCAGCAGCGTAGGCCAGGAGCTCGGCTACACCTTC. Its translation: CASSVGQELGYTF.

This chain uses TRBV14 with TRBJ2-1; 7 bases match TRBD1. This CDR3 region has 19 residues. CDR1 SGHDN and CDR2 FVKESK come from the germline V gene. Unmatched junction bases numbered 17, after V lost 4 bases and J lost 2 bases. For the CDR3, the DNA is TGTGCCAGCAGCCGCTACGATATTGTCGGCCAGGGGGCCTACAATGAGCAGTTCTTC. Translated: CASSRYDIVGQGAYNEQFF.

With regard to this clonotype: The CDR3 does not close with the conserved phenylalanine or tryptophan, likely indicating a read error. Written as DNA, the CDR3 is TGCGCCAGCAGCGTTTCCTCGGGTCCGAACACTGAAGCTTTCTCT. Translated: CASSVSSGPNTEAFS. This chain connects TRBV10-2 to TRBJ1-1; no clear D. Germline V CDR1 and CDR2: WSHSY, SAAADI. V was trimmed by 6 bases and J by 1 base, leaving 15 bases between them. CDR3 length: 15 amino acids.

The chain joins TRBV20-1 to TRBJ2-3; 7 bases are shared with TRBD2. This CDR3 is 17 amino acids long. V shed 1 base, J shed 2 bases, and the junction held 12 bases outside the gene matches. CDR1 is DFQATT, CDR2 SNEGSKA, per germline (reference sequence). The CDR3 spells CSARGRTSEGYTDTQYF. Here the CDR3 DNA reads TGCAGTGCTAGAGGGAGAACTAGCGAAGGGTACACAGATACGCAGTATTTT.

This clonotype was counted only a few times. V gene TRBV6-2 or TRBV6-3 combines with J gene TRBJ2-6; D call uncertain. V was pared by 2 bases and J by 3 bases, with 5 bases between. This CDR3 is built from 14 residues. Germline V CDR1 and CDR2: MNHEY, SVGEGT. DNA for the CDR3: TGTGCCAGCAGTTACAATGGTGGGGCCAACGTCCTGACTTTC. Its protein is CASSYNGGANVLTF.

This clonotype was seen at least ten times. The chain has TRBV7-9 and TRBJ2-7, with 7 bases that match TRBD1. The CDR3 loop spans 14 amino acids. From germline, CDR1 is SEHNR and CDR2 FQNEAQ (reference sequence). V lost 5 bases to trimming and J lost 6 bases; unmatched junction nucleotides: 10. This chain's CDR3 is CASSTLTGMGEQYV. In DNA, the CDR3 is TGTGCCAGCAGCACTTTGACAGGGATGGGCGAGCAGTACGTC.